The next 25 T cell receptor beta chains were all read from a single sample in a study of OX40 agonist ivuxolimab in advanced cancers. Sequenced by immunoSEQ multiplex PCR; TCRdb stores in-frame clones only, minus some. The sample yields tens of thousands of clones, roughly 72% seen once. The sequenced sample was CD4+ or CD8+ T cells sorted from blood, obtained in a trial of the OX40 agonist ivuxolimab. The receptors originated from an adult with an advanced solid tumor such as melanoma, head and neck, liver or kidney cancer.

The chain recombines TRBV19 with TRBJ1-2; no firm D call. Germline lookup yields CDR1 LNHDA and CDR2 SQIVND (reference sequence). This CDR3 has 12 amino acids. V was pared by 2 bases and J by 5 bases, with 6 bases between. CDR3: CASSITGYGYTF. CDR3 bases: TGTGCCAGTAGTATAACGGGGTATGGCTACACCTTC.

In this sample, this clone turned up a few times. CDR3 in amino acids: CASSPGDSNEQFF. The CDR3 nucleotides read TGTGCCAGCAGTCCGGGGGACTCGAATGAGCAGTTCTTC. V is TRBV27 and J is TRBJ2-1; maybe TRBD2 (6 bases). V lost 5 bases and J 7 bases, leaving 12 bases between the germline ends. Germline lookup yields CDR1 MNHEY and CDR2 SMNVEV (reference sequence). The CDR3 runs 13 residues.

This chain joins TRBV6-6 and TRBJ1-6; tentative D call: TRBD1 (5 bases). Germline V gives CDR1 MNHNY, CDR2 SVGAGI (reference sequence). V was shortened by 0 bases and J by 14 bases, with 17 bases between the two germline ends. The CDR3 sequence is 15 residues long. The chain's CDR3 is CASSYSRQGAVSLHF. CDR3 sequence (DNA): TGTGCCAGCAGTTACTCGAGGCAGGGAGCGGTATCCCTCCACTTT.

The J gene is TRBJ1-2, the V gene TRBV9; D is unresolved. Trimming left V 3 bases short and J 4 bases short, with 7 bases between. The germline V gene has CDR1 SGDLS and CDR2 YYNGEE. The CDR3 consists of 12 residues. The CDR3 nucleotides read TGTGCCAGCAGCGGCCCAGGCTATGGCTACACCTTC. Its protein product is CASSGPGYGYTF.

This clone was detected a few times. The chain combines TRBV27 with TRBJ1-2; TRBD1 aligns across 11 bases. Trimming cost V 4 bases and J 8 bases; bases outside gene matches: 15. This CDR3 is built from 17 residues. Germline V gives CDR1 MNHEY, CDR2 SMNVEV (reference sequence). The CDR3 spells CASSSISRDRGALGYTF. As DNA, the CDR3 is TGTGCCAGCAGTTCTATCTCCCGGGACAGGGGGGCATTGGGCTACACCTTC.

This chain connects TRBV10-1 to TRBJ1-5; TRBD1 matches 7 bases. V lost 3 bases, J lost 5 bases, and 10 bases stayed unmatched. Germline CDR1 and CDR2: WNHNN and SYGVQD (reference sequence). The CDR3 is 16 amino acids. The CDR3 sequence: CASSDQGGYFDQPQHF. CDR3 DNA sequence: TGCGCCAGCAGTGACCAGGGGGGTTATTTCGATCAGCCCCAGCATTTT.

CDR3 nucleotide sequence: TGTGCCAGCAGACCACCCTTCTCCTACGAGCAGTACTTC. Its translation: CASRPPFSYEQYF. The chain links TRBV6-6 to TRBJ2-7; the D is unclear. This CDR3 is 13 amino acids long. V was shortened by 6 bases and J by 0 bases, with 9 bases between the two germline ends. Germline V gives CDR1 MNHNY, CDR2 SVGAGI (reference sequence).

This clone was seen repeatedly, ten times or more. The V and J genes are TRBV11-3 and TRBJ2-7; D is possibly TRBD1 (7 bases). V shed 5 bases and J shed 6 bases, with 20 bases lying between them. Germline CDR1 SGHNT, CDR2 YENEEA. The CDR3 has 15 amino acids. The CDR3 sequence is CASSRGMEGAVEQYF. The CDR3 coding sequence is TGTGCCAGCAGCCGCGGGATGGAGGGGGCCGTCGAGCAGTACTTC.

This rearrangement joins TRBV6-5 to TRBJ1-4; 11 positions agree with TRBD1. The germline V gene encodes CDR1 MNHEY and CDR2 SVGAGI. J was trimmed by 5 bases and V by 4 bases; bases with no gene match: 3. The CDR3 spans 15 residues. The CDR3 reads CASSLGQGVNEKLFF. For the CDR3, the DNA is TGTGCCAGCAGTTTGGGACAGGGGGTCAATGAAAAACTGTTTTTT.

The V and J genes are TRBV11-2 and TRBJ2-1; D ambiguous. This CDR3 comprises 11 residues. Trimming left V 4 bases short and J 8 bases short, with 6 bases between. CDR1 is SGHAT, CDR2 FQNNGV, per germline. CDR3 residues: CASSSGYEQFF. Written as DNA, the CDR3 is TGTGCCAGCAGCTCGGGTTATGAGCAGTTCTTC.

The CDR3 reads CASSYVSRNEQFF. The CDR3 DNA is TGTGCCAGCAGTTACGTATCGAGGAATGAGCAGTTCTTC. The V call is TRBV6-5, the J call TRBJ2-1; no definite D call. Germline V CDR1 and CDR2: MNHEY, SVGAGI. The CDR3 is 13 residues long. With 2 bases removed from V and 7 bases from J, the gap between germline ends came to 9 bases.

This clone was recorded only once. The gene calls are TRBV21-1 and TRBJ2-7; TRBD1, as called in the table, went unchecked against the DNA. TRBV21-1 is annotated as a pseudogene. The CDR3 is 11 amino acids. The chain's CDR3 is CASSPQYEQYF. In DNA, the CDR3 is TGTGCCAGCAGCCCACAATACGAGCAGTACTTC.

The CDR3 reads CASRPGGRNQPQHF. The CDR3 DNA reads TGTGCCAGCCGCCCAGGGGGCCGCAATCAGCCCCAGCATTTT. The chain is built from TRBV2 and TRBJ1-5, with 8 bases identical to TRBD1. Germline lookup yields CDR1 SNHLY and CDR2 FYNNEI. The CDR3 totals 14 residues. Trimming at V came to 8 bases and at J to 2 bases, leaving 5 bases not matched to a gene.

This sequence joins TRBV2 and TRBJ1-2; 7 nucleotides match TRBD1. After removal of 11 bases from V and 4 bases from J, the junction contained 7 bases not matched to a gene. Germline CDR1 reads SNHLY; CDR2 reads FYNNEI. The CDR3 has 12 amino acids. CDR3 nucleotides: TGTGCCGGCGACAGGGACGCCTATGGCTACACCTTC. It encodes CAGDRDAYGYTF.

CDR3 residues: CASGRGQSSYNEQFF. The CDR3 DNA is TGTGCTAGTGGAAGAGGACAGAGCTCCTACAATGAGCAGTTCTTC. The V gene is TRBV12-5, the J gene TRBJ2-1, with a tentative D call TRBD1 (6 bases). This CDR3 is 15 amino acids long. Between the trimmed V and J ends, which lost 6 bases and 0 bases, there was a span of 12 bases. Germline-derived CDR1 and CDR2 are LGHNT and FRNRAP.

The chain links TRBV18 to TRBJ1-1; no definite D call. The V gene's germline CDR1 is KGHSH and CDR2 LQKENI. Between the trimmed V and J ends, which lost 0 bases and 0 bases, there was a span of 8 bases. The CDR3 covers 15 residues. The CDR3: CASSPPDQLNTEAFF. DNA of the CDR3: TGTGCCAGCTCACCACCAGACCAGTTGAACACTGAAGCTTTCTTT.

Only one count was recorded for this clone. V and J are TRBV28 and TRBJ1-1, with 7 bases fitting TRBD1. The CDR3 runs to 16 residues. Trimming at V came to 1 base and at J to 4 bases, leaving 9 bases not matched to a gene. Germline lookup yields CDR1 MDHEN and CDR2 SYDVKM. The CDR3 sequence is CASSLSYSTGVTEAFF. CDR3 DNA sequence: TGTGCCAGCAGTTTATCCTACTCCACAGGGGTCACTGAAGCTTTCTTT.

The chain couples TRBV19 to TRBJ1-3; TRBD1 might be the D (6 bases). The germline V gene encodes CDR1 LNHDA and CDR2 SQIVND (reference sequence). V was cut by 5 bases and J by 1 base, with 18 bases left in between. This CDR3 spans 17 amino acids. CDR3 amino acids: CASSSSTGHSSGNTIYF. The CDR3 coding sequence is TGTGCCAGTAGTTCCTCGACAGGACACTCTTCTGGAAACACCATATATTTT.

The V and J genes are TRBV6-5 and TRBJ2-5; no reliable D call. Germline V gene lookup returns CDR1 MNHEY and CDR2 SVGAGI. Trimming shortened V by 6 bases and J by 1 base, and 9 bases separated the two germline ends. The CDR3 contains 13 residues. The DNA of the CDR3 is TGTGCCAGCAGGAGGACGGTCCAAGAGACCCAGTACTTC. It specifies CASRRTVQETQYF.

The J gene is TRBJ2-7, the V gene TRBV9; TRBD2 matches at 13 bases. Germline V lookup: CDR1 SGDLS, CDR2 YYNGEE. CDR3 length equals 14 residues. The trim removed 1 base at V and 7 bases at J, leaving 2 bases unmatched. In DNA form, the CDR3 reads TGTGCCAGCAGCGTAACTAGCGGGGGGGTAGAGCAGTACTTC. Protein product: CASSVTSGGVEQYF.

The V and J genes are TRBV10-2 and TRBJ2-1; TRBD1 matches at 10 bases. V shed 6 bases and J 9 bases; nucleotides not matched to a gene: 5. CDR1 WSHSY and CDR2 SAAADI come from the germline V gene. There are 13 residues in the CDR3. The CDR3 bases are TGCGCCAGCAGCCGGGACAGGGGCGTTGAGCAGTTCTTC. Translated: CASSRDRGVEQFF.

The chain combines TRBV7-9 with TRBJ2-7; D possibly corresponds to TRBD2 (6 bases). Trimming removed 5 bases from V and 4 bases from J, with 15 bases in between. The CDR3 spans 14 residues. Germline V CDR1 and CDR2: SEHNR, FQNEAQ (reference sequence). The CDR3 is CASSAGGFRYEQYF. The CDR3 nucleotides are TGTGCCAGCAGCGCCGGGGGATTTAGGTACGAGCAGTACTTC.

The CDR3 bases are TGTGCCAGCAGGACACAGGGGAACCCATCCGAGCAGTACTTC. Its protein is CASRTQGNPSEQYF. The chain uses TRBV6-6 and TRBJ2-7, with 7 bases lining up with TRBD1. This CDR3 contains 14 residues. V gave up 6 bases and J gave up 6 bases; unmatched junction bases: 11. Germline V gene sequence: CDR1 MNHNY, CDR2 SVGAGI (reference sequence).

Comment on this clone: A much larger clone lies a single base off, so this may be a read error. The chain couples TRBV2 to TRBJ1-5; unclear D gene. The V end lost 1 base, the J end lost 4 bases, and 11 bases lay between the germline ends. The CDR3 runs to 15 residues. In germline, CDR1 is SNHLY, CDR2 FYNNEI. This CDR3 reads CASSEGRSGNQPQHF. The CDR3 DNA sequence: TGTGCCAGCAGTGAAGGCAGGTCCGGTAATCAGCCCCAGCATTTT.

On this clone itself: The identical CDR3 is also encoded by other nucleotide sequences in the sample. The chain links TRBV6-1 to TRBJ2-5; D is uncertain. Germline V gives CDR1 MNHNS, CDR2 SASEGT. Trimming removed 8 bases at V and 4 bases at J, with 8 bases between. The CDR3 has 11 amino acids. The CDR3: CASSRGETQYF. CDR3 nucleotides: TGTGCCAGCTCAAGAGGAGAGACCCAGTACTTC.